The TCR beta chain described here comes from a study of chemoradiotherapy in HPV16-positive cancers. About the research overall: A couple of HPV16-positive patients' cells yielded candidate HPV-specific clones and common motifs.

General study findings and limits: During treatment, candidate HPV-specific clones and E7-related motifs expanded in tumor. HPV-specific T cells were functionally defined from only a couple of HPV16-positive patients.

The protocol was immunoSEQ multiplex PCR, while the TCRdb copy is restricted to in-frame clones and leaves out a portion. This sample has some 8,900 clones, with 75% found just once. About this clone: What it binds is not known.

Over chemoradiotherapy, repertoires were sampled more than once. Per the germline V gene, CDR1 is SGHKS and CDR2 is YYEKEE (reference sequence). There are 14 residues in the CDR3. V was trimmed by 3 bases and J by 10 bases, leaving 19 bases between them. Specimen collection occurred from a patient who underwent chemoradiotherapy. V usage is TRBV5-5 and J usage is TRBJ1-2; no clear D. The sequence derives from a human donor with HPV-associated anogenital cancer. The CDR3 region has the DNA TGTGCCAGCAGCTCCCCCAGCGGGCAGCGGTACTACACCTTC. It translates to CASSSPSGQRYYTF.